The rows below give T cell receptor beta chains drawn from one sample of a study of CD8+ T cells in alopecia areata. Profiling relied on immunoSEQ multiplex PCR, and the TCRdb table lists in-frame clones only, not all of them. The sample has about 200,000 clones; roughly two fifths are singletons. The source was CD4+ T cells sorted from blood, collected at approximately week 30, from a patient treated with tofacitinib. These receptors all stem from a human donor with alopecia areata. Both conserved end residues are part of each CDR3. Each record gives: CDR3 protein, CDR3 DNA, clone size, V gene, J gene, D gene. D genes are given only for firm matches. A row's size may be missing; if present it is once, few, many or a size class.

CDR3aa: CASSEQNLMNTEAFF
CDR3nt: TGTGCCAGCAGTGAACAAAATCTCATGAACACTGAAGCTTTCTTT
abundance: -
v_gene: TRBV2
j_gene: TRBJ1-1
d_gene: -

CDR3aa: CASSLFRSAGVVYEQYF
CDR3nt: TGTGCCAGCAGCTTATTTCGGTCAGCGGGAGTCGTCTACGAGCAGTACTTC
abundance: -
v_gene: TRBV7-9
j_gene: TRBJ2-7
d_gene: TRBD2

CDR3aa: CASSPRPGNEQFF
CDR3nt: TGCGCCAGCAGCCCTCGACCCGGGAATGAGCAGTTCTTC
abundance: -
v_gene: TRBV5-1
j_gene: TRBJ2-1
d_gene: -

CDR3aa: CASSKAGSLLTNTGELFF
CDR3nt: TGTGCCAGTAGTAAAGCGGGGAGTCTCCTTACGAACACCGGGGAGCTGTTTTTT
abundance: -
v_gene: TRBV19
j_gene: TRBJ2-2
d_gene: TRBD2

CDR3aa: CSAQGQRNEQFF
CDR3nt: TGCAGCGCACAGGGGCAGAGAAATGAGCAGTTCTTC
abundance: few
v_gene: TRBV29-1
j_gene: TRBJ2-1
d_gene: TRBD1

CDR3aa: CASSQYNTEAFF
CDR3nt: TGCGCCAGCAGTCAATACAACACTGAAGCTTTCTTT
abundance: -
v_gene: TRBV23-1
j_gene: TRBJ1-1
d_gene: -

CDR3aa: CASRTGSDSPLHF
CDR3nt: TGTGCCAGCAGAACAGGGTCGGATTCACCCCTCCACTTT
abundance: -
v_gene: TRBV6-6
j_gene: TRBJ1-6
d_gene: -

CDR3aa: CASSLGGRYEQYF
CDR3nt: TGTGCCAGCAGCTTAGGCGGCCGCTACGAGCAGTACTTC
abundance: once
v_gene: TRBV5-6
j_gene: TRBJ2-7
d_gene: -

CDR3aa: CATSRELGSAGQGPYGYTF
CDR3nt: TGTGCCACCAGCAGAGAGCTTGGTTCGGCGGGGCAGGGCCCATATGGCTACACCTTC
abundance: -
v_gene: TRBV15
j_gene: TRBJ1-2
d_gene: -

CDR3aa: CASSQVAGGTTDTQYF
CDR3nt: TGTGCCAGCAGCCAGGTAGCGGGGGGGACCACAGATACGCAGTATTTT
abundance: few
v_gene: TRBV4-2
j_gene: TRBJ2-3
d_gene: TRBD2

CDR3aa: CASSLPQGDNEQFF
CDR3nt: TGCGCCAGCTCCCTGCCGCAAGGAGACAATGAGCAGTTCTTC
abundance: once
v_gene: TRBV5-1
j_gene: TRBJ2-1
d_gene: -

CDR3aa: CASRHEGWRGGPPNEQFF
CDR3nt: TGTGCCAGCAGGCACGAGGGGTGGAGGGGAGGGCCCCCCAATGAGCAGTTCTTC
abundance: -
v_gene: TRBV7-9
j_gene: TRBJ2-1
d_gene: TRBD2

CDR3aa: CASGLLGTTNEKLFF
CDR3nt: TGTGCCAGCGGTCTTTTGGGCACAACTAATGAAAAACTGTTTTTT
abundance: once
v_gene: TRBV5-6
j_gene: TRBJ1-4
d_gene: -

CDR3aa: CASTESTTGELFF
CDR3nt: TGTGCCAGCACGGAGTCGACCACCGGGGAGCTGTTTTTT
abundance: many
v_gene: TRBV6-5
j_gene: TRBJ2-2
d_gene: -